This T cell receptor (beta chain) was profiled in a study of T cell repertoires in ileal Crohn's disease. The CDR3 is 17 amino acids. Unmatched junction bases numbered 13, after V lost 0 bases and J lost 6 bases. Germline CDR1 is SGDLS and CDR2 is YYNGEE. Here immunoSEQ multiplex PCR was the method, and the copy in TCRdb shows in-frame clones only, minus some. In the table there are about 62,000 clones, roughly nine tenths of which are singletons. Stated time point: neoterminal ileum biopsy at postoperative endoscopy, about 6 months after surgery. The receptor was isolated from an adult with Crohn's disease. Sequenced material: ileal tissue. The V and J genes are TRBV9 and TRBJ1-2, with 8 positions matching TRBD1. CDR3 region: CASSVEILGQGVNGYTF. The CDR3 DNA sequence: TGTGCCAGCAGCGTAGAGATTCTCGGACAGGGCGTAAATGGCTACACCTTC.